This T cell receptor beta chain was retrieved from a study of shared clonotypes between healthy human individuals. Both subsets, CD45RA+ naive and CD45RA-negative memory, were split from the CD4+ cells. Measured with immunoSEQ multiplex PCR; TCRdb has only the in-frame clones, and not every one. The sample lists about 1.5 million clones, approximately 98% seen once, with 0.4% to 0.45% in the top ten. Trimming stripped 5 bases from V and 1 base from J, with 23 bases between. The germline CDR1 and CDR2 sequences are SQVTM and ANQGSEA. The CDR3 is 17 amino acids. This clone was seen once. What it binds is not known. General study findings and limits: About 5% of naive CD4 clonotypes were shared across four donors.

The rearrangement links TRBV29-1 to TRBJ1-1, with D possibly TRBD1 on 6 matching bases. This receptor was taken from a man aged 30-40 years in good health. The material sequenced was naive CD4+ T cells sorted from blood. Noted subset: CD45RA+ positively selected. The CDR3 DNA sequence: TGCAGCGTTATGACAGGTACTAGACCCTGGGGGAACACTGAAGCTTTCTTT. Its translation is CSVMTGTRPWGNTEAFF.